This T cell receptor (beta chain) emerged from a study of cytomegalovirus exposure and HLA in healthy donors. About this clone: Its antigen is unidentified.

PCR employed 60 Vbeta and 13 Jbeta primers. Sequencing was performed with immunoSEQ multiplex PCR; in TCRdb, only in-frame clones are kept and a portion is missing. The data contain 150,000 to 200,000 clones, 82% of them seen just once; the ten biggest clones take up approximately 1%. V was trimmed by 6 bases and J by 8 bases, leaving 13 bases between them. From germline, CDR1 is MNHNS and CDR2 SASEGT. This CDR3 region has 12 residues. Study-wide results and caveats: Later work showed greater clonal expansion in HLA-associated TCR beta chains than in equally common others.

V gene TRBV6-1 combines with J gene TRBJ1-1, with D perhaps TRBD1 (6 bases). Sequences were obtained from PBMCs. The receptor comes from a girl between 2 and 10 years old in good health and CMV-seropositive. The CDR3 coding sequence is TGTGCCAGCAGCCCCGGACAGCTAGAAGCTTTCTTT. It codes for CASSPGQLEAFF.